This entry lists 28 T cell receptor beta chains sequenced from one sample in a study of blood T cell repertoires in COVID-19. Profiling relied on immunoSEQ multiplex PCR, and the TCRdb table lists in-frame clones only, not all of them. The sample carries just over 80,000 clones, about 86% recorded once. Sequenced sample: peripheral blood. The origin of the receptors is a man older than 75 with acute or convalescent COVID-19.

This sequence joins TRBV7-2 and TRBJ2-1, with a possible D match to TRBD2 (6 bases). CDR1 and CDR2 (germline): SGHTA, FQGNSA. Trimming removed 5 bases at V and 3 bases at J, with 20 bases between. The CDR3 is 17 residues long. CDR3 protein: CASSPRGGSVVYNEQFF. CDR3 DNA sequence: TGTGCCAGCAGCCCCCGGGGAGGTAGCGTAGTCTACAATGAGCAGTTCTTC.

The chain uses TRBV11-2 and TRBJ2-7; 10 nucleotides agree with TRBD2. The V gene's germline CDR1 is SGHAT and CDR2 FQNNGV. V dropped 3 bases and J dropped 4; count of bases not matched to a gene: 9. There are 16 residues in the CDR3. The CDR3 coding sequence is TGTGCCAGCAGCTTCGCCACTAGCGGGATGGCGTACGAGCAGTACTTC. The encoded protein is CASSFATSGMAYEQYF.

The chain links TRBV5-1 to TRBJ2-6, with a possible D match to TRBD1 (6 bases). There are 15 residues in the CDR3. V gave up 3 bases and J gave up 3 bases, with 10 bases separating them. Germline CDR1 SGHRS, CDR2 YFSETQ. The CDR3 is CASSSAGVGANVLTF. In DNA form, the CDR3 reads TGCGCCAGCAGCTCCGCAGGGGTTGGGGCCAACGTCCTGACTTTC.

CDR3 region: CASSVDWNTGELFF. The DNA of the CDR3 is TGTGCCAGCAGTGTGGACTGGAACACCGGGGAGCTGTTTTTT. V gene TRBV2 combines with J gene TRBJ2-2, with D possibly being TRBD2 (5 bases). The CDR3 is made up of 14 amino acids. V lost 4 bases and J 1 base, leaving 7 bases between the germline ends. From germline, CDR1 is SNHLY and CDR2 FYNNEI.

The DNA for the CDR3 is TGTGCCAGCTACAGGGTATCCCAGCCCCAGCATTTT. It codes for CASYRVSQPQHF. The chain is built from TRBV28 and TRBJ1-5, with a tentative D call TRBD1 (6 bases). The CDR3 length is 12 residues. Deletions cut 8 bases from V and 7 bases from J, with 12 bases between. Germline assignment: CDR1 MDHEN and CDR2 SYDVKM.

This chain links TRBV12-3 or TRBV12-4 with TRBJ1-6; 8 bases map to TRBD1. V dropped 6 bases and J dropped 13; count of bases not matched to a gene: 8. There are 13 residues in the CDR3. CDR3 sequence: CASRRTGKGPLHF. The CDR3 nucleotides read TGTGCCAGCAGAAGGACAGGGAAGGGCCCCCTCCACTTT.

The rearrangement uses TRBV24-1 and TRBJ1-1; D unresolved. Trimming left V 5 bases short and J 1 base short, with 10 bases between. The germline V gene encodes CDR1 KGHDR and CDR2 SFDVKD. This CDR3 has 14 amino acids. CDR3 coding DNA: TGTGCCACCAGTGCCGCGGGAACGAACACTGAAGCTTTCTTT. It translates to CATSAAGTNTEAFF.

This rearrangement joins TRBV10-2 to TRBJ2-7; TRBD2 matches 9 bases. CDR1 is WSHSY and CDR2 is SAAADI in the germline V gene. J gave up 4 bases and V 2 bases, and 9 bases lay outside the gene matches. The CDR3 loop spans 16 amino acids. The CDR3 here is CASSEAVAGARYEQYF. As DNA, the CDR3 is TGCGCCAGCAGTGAGGCGGTAGCGGGAGCCCGGTACGAGCAGTACTTC.

The chain employs TRBV7-2 and TRBJ2-1; 7 bases align to TRBD2. The V gene's germline CDR1 is SGHTA and CDR2 FQGNSA. The CDR3 contains 15 residues. The junction had 2 bases not matched to a gene; V was cut back by 2 bases and J by 1 base. The CDR3, as DNA: TGTGCCAGCAGCTTACCGGGGGGTTCCTACAATGAGCAGTTCTTC. Encoded protein: CASSLPGGSYNEQFF.

This clone was observed a single time. The CDR3 DNA sequence: TGTGCCTGGCGGACAGGGAGGGAGTATGGCTACACCTTC. Protein: CAWRTGREYGYTF. The gene calls are TRBV30 and TRBJ1-2; 8 nucleotides match TRBD1. V lost 5 bases, J lost 5 bases, and 7 bases stayed unmatched. Germline V gives CDR1 GTSNPN, CDR2 SVGIG (reference sequence). CDR3 size: 13 residues.

The chain carries TRBV30 and TRBJ2-5; D is perhaps TRBD2 (5 bases). With 5 bases removed from V and 0 bases from J, the gap between germline ends came to 7 bases. Germline CDR1 GTSNPN, CDR2 SVGIG (reference sequence). The CDR3 is 12 amino acids. The CDR3 DNA reads TGTGCCTGGGGGGAGTACCAAGAGACCCAGTACTTC. Its protein is CAWGEYQETQYF.

V usage is TRBV4-1 and J usage is TRBJ2-7; 8 bases match TRBD1. The CDR3 covers 14 residues. Germline CDR1 reads MGHRA; CDR2 reads YSYEKL. J gave up 0 bases and V 2 bases, and 0 bases lay outside the gene matches. Here the CDR3 reads CASSQTGGSYEQYF. The CDR3 DNA sequence: TGCGCCAGCAGCCAAACAGGGGGCTCCTACGAGCAGTACTTC.

V usage is TRBV28 and J usage is TRBJ2-2; tentatively, D is TRBD2 (6 bases). The CDR3 runs 14 residues. V was clipped by 8 bases and J by 4 bases, with 14 bases between them. Germline CDR1 MDHEN, CDR2 SYDVKM. Written as DNA, the CDR3 is TGTGCCAGCCGGGTGAGGCGGGGCACCGGGGAGCTGTTTTTT. Its translation: CASRVRRGTGELFF.

The chain joins TRBV18 to TRBJ1-1; tentative D call: TRBD1 (5 bases). The CDR3 consists of 15 residues. Per the germline V gene, CDR1 is KGHSH and CDR2 is LQKENI. V was clipped by 2 bases and J by 5 bases, with 15 bases between them. The CDR3, as DNA: TGTGCCAGCTCACCAGAGATTTCCAGGGAAACTGAAGCTTTCTTT. Its translation: CASSPEISRETEAFF. Using reference TRBV18 and TRBJ1-1 for the parts outside the CDR3, the full variable domain is NAGVMQNPRHLVRRRGQEARLRCSPMKGHSHVYWYRQLPEEGLKFMVYLQKENIIDESGMPKERFSAEFPKEGPSILRIQQVVRGDSAAYFCASSPEISRETEAFFGQGTRLTVV.

The chain couples TRBV7-3 to TRBJ2-3; tentatively, D is TRBD1 (5 bases). Germline CDR1 reads SGHTA; CDR2 reads FQGTGA. V lost 2 bases and J 4 bases, leaving 16 bases between the germline ends. CDR3 length equals 16 residues. CDR3 sequence reads: CASSLFPLTVPDTQYF. CDR3 nucleotides: TGTGCCAGCAGCTTATTTCCCTTGACAGTACCAGATACGCAGTATTTT. The full variable domain, with the rest looked up from reference TRBV7-3 and TRBJ2-3, is GAGVSQTPSNKVTEKGKYVELRCDPISGHTALYWYRQSLGQGPEFLIYFQGTGAADDSGLPNDRFFAVRPEGSVSTLKIQRTERGDSAVYLCASSLFPLTVPDTQYFGPGTRLTVL.

This clone was seen only once. The V and J genes are TRBV7-3 and TRBJ1-1; D is possibly TRBD1 (5 bases). The CDR3 runs to 13 residues. Germline V gene sequence: CDR1 SGHTA, CDR2 FQGTGA. Between the trimmed V and J ends, which lost 5 bases and 11 bases, there was a span of 18 bases. CDR3 sequence (DNA): TGTGCCAGCAGCGATAGTCCGGGACTCGGGGCTTTCTTT. Protein product: CASSDSPGLGAFF.

The chain uses TRBV25-1 and TRBJ2-7, with 7 bases fitting TRBD1. From germline, CDR1 is MGHDK and CDR2 SYGVNS. V was pared by 3 bases and J by 6 bases, with 11 bases of the junction left unmatched. The CDR3 extends over 15 amino acids. The CDR3 region is CASSDPGQPSGEQYF. CDR3 bases: TGTGCCAGCAGTGATCCGGGACAGCCCTCGGGCGAGCAGTACTTC.

In its sample, this clone was seen a few times. The chain uses TRBV5-1 and TRBJ1-2; D is possibly TRBD1 (5 bases). V lost 6 bases and J lost 3, with 12 bases in between. Per the germline V gene, CDR1 is SGHRS and CDR2 is YFSETQ. This CDR3 is 13 amino acids long. CDR3 sequence reads: CASTPQGHYGYTF. The CDR3 nucleotides are TGCGCCAGCACTCCTCAGGGCCACTATGGCTACACCTTC.

The genes are TRBV2 and TRBJ2-7, with TRBD1 matching 8 bases. V was clipped by 8 bases and J by 2 bases; unmatched bases: 5. This CDR3 spans 13 amino acids. CDR1 is SNHLY and CDR2 is FYNNEI in the germline V gene. This chain's CDR3 is CASRRTGTYEQYF. CDR3 coding DNA: TGTGCCAGCCGGAGGACAGGGACCTACGAGCAGTACTTC.

The rearrangement joins TRBV18 to TRBJ1-1; the D is unclear. The V and J ends lost 11 bases and 2 bases respectively, with 15 bases between them. From germline, CDR1 is KGHSH and CDR2 LQKENI. CDR3 length: 13 amino acids. The CDR3 DNA reads TGTGCCGGTAGCTCGAATACAAACACTGAAGCTTTCTTT. Residues: CAGSSNTNTEAFF.

The gene calls are TRBV5-1 and TRBJ2-1; 10 positions match TRBD2. The trim removed 4 bases at V and 0 bases at J, leaving 7 bases unmatched. Germline V gene sequence: CDR1 SGHRS, CDR2 YFSETQ. This CDR3 is 17 amino acids long. The CDR3 loop is CASSPRTSGRSYNEQFF. The CDR3 DNA reads TGCGCCAGCAGCCCGAGGACTAGCGGACGCTCCTACAATGAGCAGTTCTTC.

This clone was detected only a few times. The V call is TRBV19, the J call TRBJ2-1; the D gene is possibly TRBD2 (5 bases). V lost 4 bases and J 5 bases, leaving 12 bases between the germline ends. CDR3 length equals 14 residues. The germline gives CDR1 LNHDA, CDR2 SQIVND (reference sequence). DNA for the CDR3: TGTGCCAGTAGTAGGACTGGATCTAACAATGAGCAGTTCTTC. Its translation: CASSRTGSNNEQFF.

J is TRBJ2-2 and V is TRBV27, with 8 bases identical to TRBD1. The V gene's germline CDR1 is MNHEY and CDR2 SMNVEV (reference sequence). This CDR3 region has 14 residues. The ends lost 5 bases at V and 4 bases at J; junction bases unmatched: 3. The CDR3 protein is CASSHTGGTGELFF. Here the CDR3 DNA reads TGTGCCAGCAGTCATACAGGGGGCACCGGGGAGCTGTTTTTT.

This clone was counted a few times. The J gene is TRBJ2-3, the V gene TRBV24-1, with no clear D. Germline V gene lookup returns CDR1 KGHDR and CDR2 SFDVKD. Trimming took 0 bases from V and 0 from J, leaving 9 bases between them. The CDR3 is 16 residues long. The CDR3 spells CATSDLAGSSTDTQYF. CDR3 in DNA: TGTGCCACCAGTGATTTGGCAGGTTCTAGCACAGATACGCAGTATTTT.

The chain combines TRBV4-2 with TRBJ1-4; TRBD1 matches at 8 bases. V lost 2 bases, J lost 2 bases, and 4 bases stayed unmatched. This CDR3 contains 16 residues. Germline CDR1 and CDR2: LGHNA and YNFKEQ. This CDR3 reads CASSQPQGATNEKLFF. CDR3 bases: TGTGCCAGCAGCCAACCCCAGGGGGCTACTAATGAAAAACTGTTTTTT.

This clone was detected only a few times. This chain links TRBV2 with TRBJ2-2; TRBD1 aligns across 11 bases. Trimming at V came to 4 bases and at J to 3 bases, leaving 1 base not matched to a gene. Per germline, CDR1 SNHLY and CDR2 FYNNEI. The CDR3 covers 15 residues. This CDR3 reads CASSVGQGDTGELFF. DNA for the CDR3: TGTGCCAGCAGTGTGGGACAGGGGGACACCGGGGAGCTGTTTTTT.

The V and J genes are TRBV18 and TRBJ2-1, with D possibly matching TRBD2 (5 bases). There are 13 residues in the CDR3. Germline loops: CDR1 KGHSH, CDR2 LQKENI. V was cut by 4 bases and J by 10 bases, with 14 bases left in between. CDR3 in amino acids: CASSLLEESEQFF. In DNA form, the CDR3 reads TGTGCCAGCTCACTACTGGAGGAGAGCGAGCAGTTCTTC.

This clone came up once. This chain joins TRBV24-1 and TRBJ2-3; TRBD1 might be the D (6 bases). V dropped 2 bases and J dropped 0 bases, with 11 bases sitting between them. The CDR3 runs 16 residues. Germline V gives CDR1 KGHDR, CDR2 SFDVKD. As DNA, the CDR3 is TGTGCCACCAGTGATTCCAGGACAGCGAGCACAGATACGCAGTATTTT. This translates into CATSDSRTASTDTQYF.